This note documents a single T cell receptor (beta chain) sequence. Authors' methods: Estimation of nucleated cell counts relied on the amplification of reference gene primers. Sequencing used immunoSEQ multiplex PCR; TCRdb keeps in-frame clones, though not all of them. Clonal size and the V and J genes are those of that table, whereas D and trimming came from the DNA. Here the sample spans around 250,000 clones, over 65% being singletons. The CDR3 covers 14 residues. Looked up from germline, CDR1 is MGHRA and CDR2 is YSYEKL. Deletions cut 1 base from V and 7 bases from J, with 12 bases between. This sample stems from a study of blood T cell repertoires in COVID-19. In the study overall: Some COVID-19 samples were acute and others convalescent; all came from the United States, Italy and Spain. The cDNA or gDNA used as material had been derived from T cells, B-cell-depleted T cells, or PBMCs.

The sequence came from a man between 60 and 75 years old who had recovered from COVID-19. What was sequenced was peripheral blood. V is TRBV4-1 and J is TRBJ2-3; tentatively, D is TRBD2 (5 bases). The CDR3 sequence: CASSQASSPNTQYF. DNA for the CDR3: TGCGCCAGCAGCCAAGCTTCTAGCCCAAATACGCAGTATTTT.